The next 26 T cell receptor beta chains were all read from a single sample in a study of blood T cells in healthy people across ages. The use of a sample-barcoded 5' primer and a J-beta primer mix characterized a second PCR of about 6 to 12 cycles. TCRdb passed the 5' RACE reads through MiXCR, listing each CDR3 protein once. The table lists some 1.5 million distinct CDR3 sequences, about 28% of them singletons. The sequenced material came from blood. These receptors came from a woman aged 25 to 39 in good health.

This clonotype was detected only once. V gene TRBV29-1 combines with J gene TRBJ2-7; the D is unclear. Deletions cut 4 bases from V and 7 bases from J, with 23 bases between. The CDR3 is made up of 15 amino acids. Germline CDR1 and CDR2: SQVTM and ANQGSEA. The CDR3 here is CSVGVALGPYNEQYF. CDR3 nucleotides: TGCAGCGTTGGCGTAGCTCTAGGCCCCTACAATGAGCAGTACTTC.

This clonotype was recorded at least ten times. In nucleotides, the CDR3 is TGCGCCAGCAGCTCCGGGACCCAAAAGGGCAAACAGTTCTTC. It translates to CASSSGTQKGKQFF. The genes are TRBV5-1 and TRBJ2-1; D is possibly TRBD1 or TRBD2 (5 bases each). This CDR3 is built from 14 residues. Between the trimmed V and J ends, which lost 3 bases and 13 bases, there was a span of 20 bases. Per the germline V gene, CDR1 is SGHRS and CDR2 is YFSETQ.

A few counts support this clonotype. This sequence joins TRBV7-2 and TRBJ2-1; D may match TRBD1 or TRBD2 (5 bases each). CDR3 length: 15 residues. The germline gives CDR1 SGHTA, CDR2 FQGNSA. V shed 4 bases and J shed 0 bases, with 10 bases lying between them. DNA of the CDR3: TGTGCCAGCAGCTGGGACCTGAGCTCCTACAATGAGCAGTTCTTC. It translates to CASSWDLSSYNEQFF.

The DNA of the CDR3 is TGTGCCAGCACCCGGAAGGATACGCAGTATTTT. It translates to CASTRKDTQYF. V is TRBV6-5 and J is TRBJ2-3; unclear D gene. The CDR3 covers 11 residues. V lost 7 bases and J 6 bases, leaving 8 bases between the germline ends. Germline V gene data show CDR1 as MNHEY and CDR2 as SVGAGI.

The chain combines TRBV7-9 with TRBJ2-4; 9 nucleotides line up with TRBD1. This CDR3 has 14 amino acids. Germline CDR1 is SEHNR and CDR2 is FQNEAQ (reference sequence). The J segment lost 3 bases and the V segment lost 4 bases, leaving 1 base of the junction unmatched. The CDR3 sequence: CASSSTGGKNIQYF. CDR3 in DNA: TGTGCCAGCAGCTCGACAGGGGGCAAAAACATTCAGTACTTC.

This clonotype turned up a few times. The chain has TRBV7-2 and TRBJ2-5; D unclear. This CDR3 contains 13 residues. V was shortened by 2 bases and J by 5 bases, with 9 bases between the two germline ends. Per the germline V gene, CDR1 is SGHTA and CDR2 is FQGNSA. DNA of the CDR3: TGTGCCAGCAGCTTACAACCATGGGAGACCCAGTACTTC. Amino acids: CASSLQPWETQYF.

This rearrangement joins TRBV29-1 to TRBJ1-2, with D possibly TRBD1 on 5 matching bases. Germline CDR1 is SQVTM and CDR2 is ANQGSEA. Trimming took 3 bases from V and 2 from J, leaving 16 bases between them. The CDR3 covers 15 residues. The CDR3 region has the DNA TGCAGCGTTGATGATCAGGGATGGACGAACTATGGCTACACCTTC. Translating it yields CSVDDQGWTNYGYTF.

The CDR3 is CATSRAAWRAVTYEQYF. DNA for the CDR3: TGTGCCACCAGCAGGGCCGCGTGGAGGGCGGTAACCTACGAGCAGTACTTC. V and J are TRBV15 and TRBJ2-7, with a weak D call TRBD2 (6 bases). The CDR3 length is 17 residues. With 3 bases removed from V and 2 bases from J, the gap between germline ends came to 20 bases. Germline CDR1 is LNHNV and CDR2 is YYDKDF (reference sequence).

This clonotype was recorded a few times. The V call is TRBV3-1, the J call TRBJ1-5; TRBD1 matches 9 bases. Looked up from germline, CDR1 is LGHDT and CDR2 is YNNKEL (reference sequence). After removal of 4 bases from V and 7 bases from J, the junction contained 5 bases not matched to a gene. The CDR3 is made up of 14 amino acids. CDR3 region: CASSPRDRVQPQHF. In DNA form, the CDR3 reads TGTGCCAGCAGCCCAAGGGACAGGGTCCAGCCCCAGCATTTT.

V is TRBV7-9 and J is TRBJ2-2, with no clear D. Trimming cost V 5 bases and J 3 bases, with 10 bases left between them. The CDR3 covers 14 residues. CDR1 is SEHNR, CDR2 FQNEAQ, per germline (reference sequence). The CDR3 coding sequence is TGTGCCAGCAGCGTCAGCAGTGACACCGGGGAGCTGTTTTTT. Translated: CASSVSSDTGELFF.

The CDR3 spells CSAGLAGVNEQFF. The DNA of the CDR3 is TGCAGCGCAGGCCTAGCGGGGGTGAATGAGCAGTTCTTC. The chain has TRBV29-1 and TRBJ2-1; 10 nucleotides align to TRBD2. CDR3 size: 13 residues. Germline V lookup: CDR1 SQVTM, CDR2 ANQGSEA. V shed 7 bases, J shed 7 bases, and the junction held 7 bases outside the gene matches.

A word on this clonotype: One end of the junction fails to match germline, which may point to a read error. The chain links TRBV11-3 to TRBJ1-5; D is ambiguous. The V gene's germline CDR1 is SGHNT and CDR2 YENEEA. This CDR3 has 16 residues. In DNA form, the CDR3 reads TGTGCCAGCAGCGCCGCCCTCGGGCCAGACAATCAGCCCCCGCATTTT. Translated, it gives CASSAALGPDNQPPHF.

The gene calls are TRBV10-3 and TRBJ1-5; D gene uncertain. Germline loops: CDR1 ENHRY, CDR2 SYGVKD. Trimming took 3 bases from V and 4 from J, leaving 4 bases between them. The CDR3 is 12 amino acids. CDR3 nucleotides: TGTGCCATCAGTGATGGTAATCAGCCCCAGCATTTT. Protein product: CAISDGNQPQHF.

This chain uses TRBV20-1 with TRBJ2-3; 13 nucleotides agree with TRBD2. Germline V gives CDR1 DFQATT, CDR2 SNEGSKA (reference sequence). The CDR3 loop spans 16 amino acids. V was pared by 6 bases and J by 2 bases, with 8 bases of the junction left unmatched. CDR3 residues: CSATTSGGTYTDTQYF. In DNA form, the CDR3 reads TGCAGTGCGACGACTAGCGGGGGGACATACACAGATACGCAGTATTTT.

Notes on this clonotype: One end of the junction varies from germline; a read error may be responsible. The rearrangement links TRBV7-2 to TRBJ1-2, with D hard to call. CDR1 and CDR2 (germline): SGHTA, FQGNSA. The CDR3 is made up of 14 amino acids. The CDR3 loop reads CASTLSSGDYGYTF. The CDR3, as DNA: TGTGCCAGCACCTTAAGTAGTGGCGACTATGGCTACACCTTC.

This clonotype came up many times. The chain has TRBV20-1 and TRBJ2-1, with D uncertain. Germline values: CDR1 DFQATT, CDR2 SNEGSKA (reference sequence). This CDR3 comprises 14 residues. Trimming took off 3 bases at V and 9 bases at J, with 18 bases between the two ends. In nucleotides, the CDR3 is TGCAGTGCTAGTGATTTCGGAGTACGCGGTGAGCAGTTCTTC. It translates to CSASDFGVRGEQFF.

This clonotype came up a few times. V and J are TRBV7-2 and TRBJ2-5; 10 nucleotides match TRBD2. The J call may be incorrect, as the DNA end agrees better with TRBJ2-7. CDR3 length: 15 amino acids. Germline V gene lookup returns CDR1 SGHTA and CDR2 FQGNSA. CDR3 in amino acids: CASSFPSGSLPEQYF. DNA for the CDR3: TGTGCCAGCAGCTTCCCTAGCGGGAGTCTCCCCGAGCAGTACTTC.

This clonotype was detected ten times or more. The V and J genes are TRBV4-1 and TRBJ2-1; 9 nucleotides align to TRBD1. The CDR3 extends over 19 amino acids. The V gene end was trimmed by 0 bases and the J gene end by 7 bases; junction bases not matched to a gene: 16. CDR1 and CDR2 (germline): MGHRA, YSYEKL. The CDR3, as DNA: TGCGCCAGCAGCCAAGATTCGCATCCCTCCGGGACAGGGTGGAATGAGCAGTTCTTC. It specifies CASSQDSHPSGTGWNEQFF.

There are many counts of this clonotype. The chain links TRBV7-9 to TRBJ2-7, with TRBD1 matching over 9 bases. Germline CDR1 is SEHNR and CDR2 is FQNEAQ (reference sequence). This CDR3 has 15 amino acids. With 5 bases clipped from V and 6 bases from J, the junction kept 11 bases outside the gene matches. The CDR3 DNA sequence: TGTGCCAGCAGCAAAAACGGGACAGGGAAAAGCGAGCAGTACTTC. Translating gives CASSKNGTGKSEQYF.

Comment on this clonotype: This likely comes from a read error, as the CDR3 has no conserved phenylalanine or tryptophan at its end. The chain recombines TRBV5-4 with TRBJ1-1, with D unresolved. Trimming stripped 0 bases from V and 7 bases from J, with 7 bases between. The CDR3 totals 12 residues. CDR1 SGHNT and CDR2 YYREEE come from the germline V gene (reference sequence). CDR3 bases: TGTGCCAGCAGCTTGGTTAAGAATGAAGCTTTCTCT. It codes for CASSLVKNEAFS.

This clonotype was seen ten or more times. The chain joins TRBV4-1 to TRBJ1-2; weak D call: TRBD1 (5 bases). The germline gives CDR1 MGHRA, CDR2 YSYEKL. Trimming left V 0 bases short and J 7 bases short, with 12 bases between. The CDR3 extends over 14 amino acids. CDR3 in DNA: TGCGCCAGCAGCCAAGAAGCAGGGTCTGCTGGCTACACCTTC. It yields the protein CASSQEAGSAGYTF.

This clonotype was counted only a few times. J is TRBJ2-3 and V is TRBV2, with 12 bases identical to TRBD2. In germline, CDR1 is SNHLY, CDR2 FYNNEI. The CDR3 covers 18 residues. Trimming took 5 bases from V and 2 from J; bases not matched to a gene: 11. CDR3 nucleotide sequence: TGTGCCAGCAGTCAAGAAAGACTAGCGGGGGCGTACACAGATACGCAGTATTTT. This sequence encodes CASSQERLAGAYTDTQYF.

Comments on this clonotype: This may arise from a read error, as a much more abundant clone is one base away. The V call is TRBV20-1, the J call TRBJ2-1, with 9 bases fitting TRBD1. The J call is in doubt because the DNA end fits TRBJ2-7 better. This CDR3 comprises 15 residues. Per germline, CDR1 DFQATT and CDR2 SNEGSKA (reference sequence). The DNA for the CDR3 is TGCAGTGCCAGAATTGGGACAGGGACCTACAATGAGCAGTACTTC. Translation gives CSARIGTGTYNEQYF.

The genes are TRBV6-1 and TRBJ2-7, with D uncertain. The germline V gene encodes CDR1 MNHNS and CDR2 SASEGT. This CDR3 is 11 amino acids long. V lost 8 bases to trimming and J lost 5 bases, with 10 bases between them. CDR3 in DNA: TGTGCCAGCGGACCAGAAAACGAGCAGTACTTC. As protein: CASGPENEQYF.

The rearrangement uses TRBV30 and TRBJ2-7; D gene ambiguous. CDR1 is GTSNPN, CDR2 SVGIG, per germline (reference sequence). The CDR3 is 12 amino acids. V was clipped by 4 bases and J by 0 bases, with 7 bases between them. CDR3 sequence (DNA): TGTGCCTGGAACGGCCGCTCCTACGAGCAGTACTTC. It codes for CAWNGRSYEQYF.

The chain uses TRBV2 and TRBJ2-1, with 7 bases matching TRBD1. Germline CDR1 reads SNHLY; CDR2 reads FYNNEI. This CDR3 is 16 amino acids long. V lost 5 bases to trimming and J lost 9 bases; unmatched junction nucleotides: 16. This CDR3 reads CASSLLGTAAIGEQFF. The CDR3 coding sequence is TGTGCCAGCAGTCTTTTAGGGACAGCCGCGATAGGTGAGCAGTTCTTC.